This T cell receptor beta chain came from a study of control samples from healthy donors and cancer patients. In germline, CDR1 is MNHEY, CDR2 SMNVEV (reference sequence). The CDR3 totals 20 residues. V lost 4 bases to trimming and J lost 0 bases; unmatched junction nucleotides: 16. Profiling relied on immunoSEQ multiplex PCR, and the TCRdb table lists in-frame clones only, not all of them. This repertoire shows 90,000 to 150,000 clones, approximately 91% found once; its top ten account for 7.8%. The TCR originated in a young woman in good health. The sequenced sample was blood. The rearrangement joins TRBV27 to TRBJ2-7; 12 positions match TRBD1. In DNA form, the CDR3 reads TGTGCCAGCAGTTCTCCCTCCGCGGGGGGGACAGGGGGCTTCTCCTACGAGCAGTACTTC. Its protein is CASSSPSAGGTGGFSYEQYF.